This T cell receptor beta chain is from a study of cytomegalovirus exposure and HLA in healthy donors. Study-wide findings and caveats: It was reported that TCR beta sequences correctly inferred the HLA-A and HLA-B alleles for most subjects. Presence/absence analyses assumed roughly uniform sequencing depth across donors, which may not hold. A later analysis, which compared TCR beta chains of equal frequency, found the HLA-associated ones more clonally expanded.

Primers included in the PCR were 60 Vbeta and 13 Jbeta primers. Data came from immunoSEQ multiplex PCR; TCRdb stores just in-frame clones and leaves some out. The sample has under 200,000 clones, roughly 80% seen once. Per the germline V gene, CDR1 is SGHDN and CDR2 is FVKESK. This CDR3 comprises 18 residues. The V and J ends lost 0 bases and 3 bases, in that order; junction bases with no gene match: 12. As concerns this clone: What it binds is unknown.

The sample consisted of PBMCs. The sequence was obtained from a man aged 35-49 years in good health and CMV-seronegative. The genes are TRBV14 and TRBJ1-1; 8 bases are shared with TRBD1. This CDR3 reads CASSQDPGQGAGDTEAFF. CDR3 coding DNA: TGTGCCAGCAGCCAAGACCCCGGGCAGGGGGCAGGGGACACTGAAGCTTTCTTT.